These 28 T cell receptor beta chains were all obtained from the same sample, sequenced in a study of Graves' ophthalmopathy and Graves' hyperthyroidism. RNA transcripts served as template for amplifying TCR beta CDR3 sequences. RT-PCR in the first round used HTBI primers; a second-round multiplex PCR followed. Each CDR3 protein gets one entry after TCRdb re-called the multiplex PCR reads with MiXCR. This table holds hundreds of thousands of distinct CDR3 sequences, 35% to 50% found once. Material for sequencing was peripheral blood. These receptors came from an adult man with Graves' ophthalmopathy.

The chain couples TRBV9 to TRBJ2-2; 7 bases agree with TRBD1. V was clipped by 1 base and J by 6 bases; unmatched bases: 15. CDR3 length: 18 amino acids. The germline CDR1 and CDR2 sequences are SGDLS and YYNGEE. The CDR3 coding sequence is TGTGCCAGCAGCGTAAGGTCGGGTACAGGGGCATCCCCCGGGGAGCTGTTTTTT. Translation gives CASSVRSGTGASPGELFF.

This clonotype occurred many times. This chain uses TRBV7-9 with TRBJ1-2; D is unresolved. The CDR3 consists of 14 residues. CDR1 and CDR2 from the germline V gene are SEHNR and FQNEAQ (reference sequence). The ends were cut back, 5 bases at V and 2 bases at J, with 12 bases in the middle. In DNA, the CDR3 is TGTGCCAGCAGCCCTTGGACGGTGAACTATGGCTACACCTTC. It yields the protein CASSPWTVNYGYTF.

The V gene is TRBV11-2, the J gene TRBJ1-4; D might be TRBD1 (6 bases). Germline V lookup: CDR1 SGHAT, CDR2 FQNNGV. Trimming took 6 bases from V and 8 from J, leaving 16 bases between them. The CDR3 loop spans 14 amino acids. CDR3 in amino acids: CASRTGGATEKLFF. As DNA, the CDR3 is TGTGCCAGCAGAACGGGGGGGGCCACGGAAAAACTGTTTTTT.

The chain has TRBV19 and TRBJ2-6; D possibly corresponds to TRBD1 (7 bases). The V and J ends lost 11 bases and 4 bases respectively, with 18 bases between them. The CDR3 has 15 residues. The germline V gene encodes CDR1 LNHDA and CDR2 SQIVND (reference sequence). The CDR3 DNA is TGTGCCGCCGTGTCAGGGGGGCCGGGGGCCAACGTCCTGACTTTC. This sequence encodes CAAVSGGPGANVLTF.

This clonotype was seen ten or more times. This chain uses TRBV29-1 with TRBJ1-1; D is ambiguous. This CDR3 spans 12 amino acids. The V end was cut by 4 bases, the J end by 1 base, with 7 bases between. The V gene's germline CDR1 is SQVTM and CDR2 ANQGSEA. The CDR3 sequence: CSVGPQNTEAFF. The CDR3 region has the DNA TGCAGCGTTGGTCCACAGAACACTGAAGCTTTCTTT.

The table lists this clonotype with many counts. The rearrangement joins TRBV10-3 to TRBJ2-2, with unresolved D. CDR1 is ENHRY and CDR2 is SYGVKD in the germline V gene. Trimming shortened V by 6 bases and J by 0 bases, and 14 bases separated the two germline ends. There are 16 residues in the CDR3. The CDR3 spells CAIRSQLFANTGELFF. The CDR3 DNA sequence: TGTGCCATCAGATCACAACTTTTCGCGAACACCGGGGAGCTGTTTTTT.

The chain links TRBV12-3 or TRBV12-4 to TRBJ2-6; tentatively, D is TRBD1 or TRBD2 (5 bases each). The CDR3 contains 19 residues. Between the trimmed V and J ends, which lost 3 bases and 0 bases, there was a span of 18 bases. The CDR3 nucleotides read TGTGCCAGCAGTTTCCACCCGGGACGCGATCCCTCTGGGGCCAACGTCCTGACTTTC. Its translation: CASSFHPGRDPSGANVLTF.

In its sample, this clonotype was seen a few times. The rearrangement uses TRBV12-3 or TRBV12-4 and TRBJ1-2, with D possibly TRBD1 on 6 matching bases. The V end was cut by 5 bases, the J end by 4 bases, with 26 bases between. The CDR3 sequence is 18 residues long. The CDR3 coding sequence is TGTGCCAGCAGTGACCTCCCATTGGTTAGGGACAAGGCCTATGGCTACACCTTC. Translated, it gives CASSDLPLVRDKAYGYTF.

The chain recombines TRBV4-1 with TRBJ1-1; D is possibly TRBD1 (6 bases). V lost 4 bases and J 4 bases, leaving 13 bases between the germline ends. CDR1 is MGHRA and CDR2 is YSYEKL in the germline V gene. CDR3 size: 14 residues. The CDR3 reads CASSRGAGSTEAFF. CDR3 DNA: TGCGCCAGCAGCCGGGGGGCAGGATCCACTGAAGCTTTCTTT.

This clonotype has a count of ten or more. The chain couples TRBV7-9 to TRBJ2-5; D is perhaps TRBD1 or TRBD2 (6 bases each). The CDR3 spans 14 residues. Deletions cut 4 bases from V and 5 bases from J, with 14 bases between. Germline V lookup: CDR1 SEHNR, CDR2 FQNEAQ (reference sequence). This CDR3 reads CASSSYTGAETQYF. The DNA of the CDR3 is TGTGCCAGCAGCTCCTATACGGGGGCTGAGACCCAGTACTTC.

This clonotype came up many times. This sequence joins TRBV5-1 and TRBJ1-1; D unclear. Germline CDR1 is SGHRS and CDR2 is YFSETQ. The CDR3 extends over 11 amino acids. V was shortened by 7 bases and J by 3 bases, with 7 bases between the two germline ends. Written as DNA, the CDR3 is TGCGCCAGCCGGGTGGACACTGAAGCTTTCTTT. Translating gives CASRVDTEAFF.

This clonotype was seen a few times. The chain combines TRBV19 with TRBJ2-2; D is unclear. There are 15 residues in the CDR3. The germline V and J ends were trimmed by 2 bases and 6 bases, with 13 bases remaining between them. Germline V gives CDR1 LNHDA, CDR2 SQIVND (reference sequence). The CDR3 coding sequence is TGTGCCAGTAGTATAAGTTCCGGGCTGGCCGGGGAGCTGTTTTTT. Translation: CASSISSGLAGELFF.

The chain recombines TRBV2 with TRBJ1-2; maybe TRBD1 (5 bases). CDR3 size: 14 residues. Trimming took off 3 bases at V and 6 bases at J, with 14 bases between the two ends. Germline V gene sequence: CDR1 SNHLY, CDR2 FYNNEI. Here the CDR3 DNA reads TGTGCCAGCAGTGACAGGGAGATCTATAATGGCTACACCTTC. Translating it yields CASSDREIYNGYTF.

The chain joins TRBV4-3 to TRBJ2-7, with D perhaps TRBD2 (6 bases). The CDR3 has 15 amino acids. The V end was cut by 0 bases, the J end by 1 base, with 10 bases between. Germline V CDR1 and CDR2: LGHNA, YSLEER. The CDR3 nucleotides are TGCGCCAGCAGCCAAGATCTAGGAGGGTCCTACGAGCAGTACTTC. Its protein is CASSQDLGGSYEQYF.

CDR3 region: CASSSEARGYTF. The DNA for the CDR3 is TGTGCCAGCAGCAGTGAAGCTAGGGGCTACACCTTC. The gene calls are TRBV25-1 and TRBJ1-2, with D uncertain. Germline loops: CDR1 MGHDK, CDR2 SYGVNS. V dropped 6 bases and J dropped 8 bases, with 13 bases sitting between them. This CDR3 has 12 amino acids.

V is TRBV7-9 and J is TRBJ2-5, with 7 bases that match TRBD2. Germline assignment: CDR1 SEHNR and CDR2 FQNEAQ (reference sequence). CDR3 length: 13 amino acids. V was pared by 6 bases and J by 4 bases, with 5 bases of the junction left unmatched. The CDR3, as DNA: TGTGCCAGCAGGGGGGGAGGGACAGAGACCCAGTACTTC. It is translated as CASRGGGTETQYF.

This clonotype was picked up many times. The V gene is TRBV12-3 or TRBV12-4, the J gene TRBJ1-3; 8 positions match TRBD1. This CDR3 contains 14 residues. With 6 bases clipped from V and 0 bases from J, the junction kept 1 base outside the gene matches. The CDR3 nucleotides read TGTGCCAGCAGGCAGGGGGCCTCTGGAAACACCATATATTTT. Protein: CASRQGASGNTIYF.

This clonotype was seen repeatedly, ten times or more. The chain carries TRBV20-1 and TRBJ1-2; D remains unclear. V was clipped by 2 bases and J by 8 bases, with 12 bases between them. CDR1 DFQATT and CDR2 SNEGSKA come from the germline V gene (reference sequence). The CDR3 runs to 12 residues. CDR3 loop: CSARPTTGGYTF. CDR3 DNA sequence: TGCAGTGCTAGACCGACGACCGGGGGCTACACCTTC.

The CDR3 loop reads CASSLGIRQHEQYF. In DNA, the CDR3 is TGTGCCAGCAGTTTGGGGATCAGGCAGCACGAGCAGTACTTC. V gene TRBV6-5 combines with J gene TRBJ2-7; D is undetermined. V was shortened by 4 bases and J by 5 bases, with 15 bases between the two germline ends. The CDR3 spans 14 residues. Germline V gives CDR1 MNHEY, CDR2 SVGAGI.

This clonotype was seen ten or more times. The chain carries TRBV25-1 and TRBJ2-2, with 12 bases fitting TRBD1. Trimming cost V 1 base and J 7 bases; bases outside gene matches: 4. CDR1 is MGHDK and CDR2 is SYGVNS in the germline V gene. This CDR3 has 16 amino acids. The CDR3 DNA follows: TGTGCCAGCAGTGAATCCCGGGACAGGGGGCTCGGGGAGCTGTTTTTT. Translation gives CASSESRDRGLGELFF.

This clonotype was recorded only once. This clone may be a read error of a much larger clone one base away. V and J are TRBV2 and TRBJ1-1, with TRBD1 identical over 7 bases. CDR3 length: 14 amino acids. V lost 7 bases, J lost 0 bases, and 5 bases stayed unmatched. CDR1 and CDR2 from the germline V gene are SNHLY and FYNNEI. In DNA form, the CDR3 reads TGTGCCAGCAATCGACAGGGCTTGAACACTGAAGCTTTCTTT. Protein: CASNRQGLNTEAFF.

Notes on this clonotype: Because the CDR3 is missing its conserved closing phenylalanine or tryptophan, this is likely a read error. No DNA is shown, since the ends of the CDR3 on it are uncertain; the CDR3 is the one TCRdb lists. This chain connects TRBV15 to TRBJ1-1. Germline lookup yields CDR1 LNHNV and CDR2 YYDKDF (reference sequence). The CDR3 is made up of 8 amino acids, end residues included. The CDR3 loop is CATSRDLS.

In its sample, this clonotype was seen many times. Its ends do not fully match the called genes, so a read error is possible. The gene calls are TRBV25-1 and TRBJ2-2; the match to TRBD1 covers 9 bases. The CDR3 length is 17 residues. Germline lookup yields CDR1 MGHDK and CDR2 SYGVNS. Here the CDR3 reads CAGSDWTGDMNTGELFF. The CDR3 DNA reads TGTGCCGGCAGTGACTGGACAGGGGACATGAACACCGGGGAGCTGTTTTTT.

The chain uses TRBV10-3 and TRBJ1-3; no clear D gene. Trimming cost V 0 bases and J 7 bases, with 7 bases left between them. From germline, CDR1 is ENHRY and CDR2 SYGVKD. This CDR3 comprises 13 residues. DNA of the CDR3: TGTGCCATCAGTGAGTCTACGGGGAACACCATATATTTT. Translating it yields CAISESTGNTIYF.

This clonotype was seen a handful of times. The chain employs TRBV6-5 and TRBJ2-2; D unclear. Germline V CDR1 and CDR2: MNHEY, SVGAGI. The CDR3 has 15 residues. V was trimmed by 8 bases and J by 7 bases, leaving 20 bases between them. DNA for the CDR3: TGTGCCAGCCGGACCAACTTCGGGTTGGACGGGGAGCTGTTTTTT. The encoded protein is CASRTNFGLDGELFF.

Ten or more counts support this clonotype. V and J are TRBV29-1 and TRBJ1-1; D gene unclear. V lost 2 bases and J lost 0, with 13 bases in between. This CDR3 comprises 15 residues. Germline loops: CDR1 SQVTM, CDR2 ANQGSEA. As DNA, the CDR3 is TGCAGCGTTGAAAGGCCGGAATCAATGAACACTGAAGCTTTCTTT. It translates to CSVERPESMNTEAFF.

This clonotype has a count of ten or more. The genes are TRBV20-1 and TRBJ2-7, with 14 positions matching TRBD2. CDR1 is DFQATT, CDR2 SNEGSKA, per germline (reference sequence). The V segment lost 1 base and the J segment 2 bases; nucleotides outside the gene matches: 1. The CDR3 consists of 15 residues. CDR3 sequence reads: CSARGLAGGPYEQYF. CDR3 bases: TGCAGTGCTAGAGGACTAGCGGGAGGGCCCTACGAGCAGTACTTC.

This clonotype has ten or more counts. V usage is TRBV12-3 or TRBV12-4 and J usage is TRBJ1-2; 7 bases are shared with TRBD1. The CDR3 is made up of 14 amino acids. V was pared by 3 bases and J by 4 bases, with 5 bases of the junction left unmatched. The CDR3 is CASSFNRDSYGYTF. The CDR3 coding sequence is TGTGCCAGCAGTTTCAACCGGGACAGCTATGGCTACACCTTC.